The rows below give T cell receptor beta chains drawn from one sample of a study of shared clonotypes between healthy human individuals. Method: immunoSEQ multiplex PCR; TCRdb's copy keeps in-frame clones and lacks some. The profile covers about 650,000 clones, with roughly 96% appearing a single time and 0.11% taken by the ten largest. Sequenced sample: naive CD8+ T cells sorted from blood. All receptors derive from a woman under 40 in good health. CDR3s include the opening cysteine and the closing phenylalanine or tryptophan. D genes are given only for firm matches. Part of the rows lack a size; the others show once, few, many or a class for expanded clones.

TRBV27,TRBJ2-1,.,TRBD2,TGTGCCCGCTCGGCTAGCGGGAGTCACCACAATGAGCAGTTCTTC,CARSASGSHHNEQFF
TRBV11-3,TRBJ2-7,once,.,TGTGCCAGCAGCTTAGCGACGGGGTTCGACGAGCAGTACTTC,CASSLATGFDEQYF
TRBV2,TRBJ2-3,.,.,TGTGCCAGCAGTGGGGAAACATTTTCTAGCACAGATACGCAGTATTTT,CASSGETFSSTDTQYF
TRBV6-5,TRBJ2-3,.,TRBD2,TGTGCCAGCTGGGGACTAGCGGGAGCAGATACGCAGTATTTT,CASWGLAGADTQYF
TRBV19,TRBJ2-7,.,TRBD2,TGTGCCAGTAGTATGTTTCTAGCGGGATCCTACGAGCAGTACTTC,CASSMFLAGSYEQYF
TRBV23-1,TRBJ2-7,.,.,TGCGCCAGCAGTCAATCCCAGGGCTGCGAGCAGTACTTC,CASSQSQGCEQYF
TRBV15,TRBJ2-1,.,.,TGTGCCACCAGCAGGGGACTCGGAAGGTGGGATGAGCAGTTCTTC,CATSRGLGRWDEQFF
TRBV27,TRBJ2-1,.,.,TGTGCCAGCAGTTTTGAAGGATCCTACAATGAGCAGTTCTTC,CASSFEGSYNEQFF
TRBV5-1,TRBJ2-7,.,TRBD1,TGCGCCAGCAGCCTCGGACAGGGAATAATGCTCTACGAGCAGTACTTC,CASSLGQGIMLYEQYF
TRBV19,TRBJ2-7,.,.,TGTGCCAGTAGTATTGCAGGGGCCTACGAGCAGTACTTC,CASSIAGAYEQYF
TRBV13,TRBJ2-7,.,.,TGTGCCAGCAGCTTAGAGGCCAAACAGCAGTACTTC,CASSLEAKQQYF
TRBV29-1,TRBJ2-1,.,TRBD2,TGCAGCGGAGTGCGGACTAGCGGGAGAGGAGAGCAGTTCTTC,CSGVRTSGRGEQFF
TRBV6-6,TRBJ2-2,once,TRBD2,TGTGCCAGCAGTTACATAGCGGGAGGGAACACCGGGGAGCTGTTTTTT,CASSYIAGGNTGELFF
TRBV11-3,TRBJ2-7,.,.,TGTGCCAGCAGCTTAGCCAGAGGTCAGCTCTACGAGCAGTACTTC,CASSLARGQLYEQYF
TRBV6-7,TRBJ1-5,.,TRBD1,TGTGCCAGCAGAGGGGACAGACCGGGCCCCCAGCCCCAGCATTTT,CASRGDRPGPQPQHF
TRBV2,TRBJ2-3,.,.,TGTGCCAGCGGTCTCTCTAGGGCAGATACGCAGTATTTT,CASGLSRADTQYF
TRBV4-1,TRBJ1-5,.,.,TGCGCCAGCAGCCAAGCGGGGAGGGGGCCCCAGCATTTT,CASSQAGRGPQHF
TRBV5-1,TRBJ2-7,.,.,TGCGCCAGCAGCGCCGGCAGGGTGCACGAGCAGTACTTC,CASSAGRVHEQYF
TRBV19,TRBJ2-7,.,.,TGTGCCAGCACAAAAAAGTGGGCCAAGAACTACGAGCAGTACTTC,CASTKKWAKNYEQYF
TRBV28,TRBJ2-7,.,.,TGTGCCAGCAGTTTATTGGGCAGTACCTACGAGCAGTACTTC,CASSLLGSTYEQYF
TRBV15,TRBJ2-1,.,.,TGTGCCACCAGCAGAGATGCGGGTCCCAATGAGCAGTTCTTC,CATSRDAGPNEQFF
TRBV28,TRBJ1-1,.,.,TGTGCCAGCAGTGCGGACCGAGTTCTCACTGAAGCTTTCTTT,CASSADRVLTEAFF
TRBV12-5,TRBJ1-5,.,.,TGTGCTAGTGGTTGGGGGGGAGGGGTTCAGCCCCAGCATTTT,CASGWGGGVQPQHF
TRBV6-5,TRBJ2-5,.,.,TGTGCCAGCAGTTACGGGTTGGCAGGAATGATCGAGACCCAGTACTTC,CASSYGLAGMIETQYF
TRBV5-6,TRBJ2-3,.,TRBD2,TGTGCCAGCACCGGGCGGGAGATCACAGATACGCAGTATTTT,CASTGREITDTQYF
TRBV2,TRBJ1-3,.,TRBD1,TGTGCCAGTTCCGGACAGGCAGGGGACACCATATATTTT,CASSGQAGDTIYF
TRBV11-2,TRBJ2-3,.,.,TGTGCCAGCACCCACTGGGGGCAGCACACAGATACGCAGTATTTT,CASTHWGQHTDTQYF
TRBV29-1,TRBJ2-3,.,.,TGCAGCGTTGATGGCAGGGCAGATACGCAGTATTTT,CSVDGRADTQYF
TRBV28,TRBJ2-1,.,.,TGTGCCAGCAGTTCAACCAATGAGCAGTTCTTC,CASSSTNEQFF
TRBV28,TRBJ2-1,.,TRBD2,TGTGCCAGCAGTGGCCAGCGGGACCACAATGAGCAGTTCTTC,CASSGQRDHNEQFF
TRBV27,TRBJ2-3,.,.,TGTGCCAGCAGTCTACCTTTGGGAGATACGCAGTATTTT,CASSLPLGDTQYF
TRBV5-4,TRBJ1-4,few,TRBD1,TGTGCCACCGGGACAGGTCCGGGGGAACTGTTTTTT,CATGTGPGELFF
TRBV6-5,TRBJ1-6,.,TRBD1,TGTGCCAGCAGTTTAGGGACAGGTGGCAATTCACCCCTCCACTTT,CASSLGTGGNSPLHF
TRBV4-1,TRBJ1-5,.,.,TGCGCCAGCAGCCGCGACCTGGGTGTCGATCAGCCCCAGCATTTT,CASSRDLGVDQPQHF
TRBV27,TRBJ2-7,.,TRBD2,TGTGCCAGCAGTAGCGCGGGAGAAGGCGAGCAGTACTTC,CASSSAGEGEQYF
TRBV25-1,TRBJ2-1,.,.,TGTGCCAGCAGTTTAGCTGGGAATGAGCAGTTCTTC,CASSLAGNEQFF
TRBV7-2,TRBJ2-5,once,TRBD1,TGTGCCAGCAGCCCAACAGGGGCGTACTTC,CASSPTGAYF
TRBV11-3,TRBJ2-5,.,.,TGTGCCAGCAGCCGCGGGACGGCCGGGACCCAGTACTTC,CASSRGTAGTQYF
TRBV9,TRBJ2-5,.,.,TGTGCCAGCAGCGTAGTTGGGGGTTCCCAAGAGACCCAGTACTTC,CASSVVGGSQETQYF
TRBV19,TRBJ2-3,.,.,TGTGCCAGTAGTACGGGACTTCTCACAGATACGCAGTATTTT,CASSTGLLTDTQYF
TRBV6-5,TRBJ1-2,once,TRBD1,TGTGCCAGCAGTTATAGTCAGGGGGCAATCTATGGCTACACCTTC,CASSYSQGAIYGYTF
TRBV5-8,TRBJ2-7,.,.,TGTGCCAGCAGCCAAGGACAGTTCTACGAGCAGTACTTC,CASSQGQFYEQYF
TRBV27,TRBJ2-7,.,TRBD2,TGTGCCACCTCTGTAGCGGGAGGCTCCTACGAGCAGTACTTC,CATSVAGGSYEQYF
TRBV28,TRBJ1-2,.,TRBD1,TGTGCCAGCACCGGGACAGTCAATTTCTATGGCTACACCTTC,CASTGTVNFYGYTF
TRBV7-9,TRBJ1-5,.,.,TGTGCCAGCAGCGTAGGGGATAATCAGCCCCAGCATTTT,CASSVGDNQPQHF
TRBV4-1,TRBJ2-1,.,.,TGCGCCAGCAGCCAAGATGGAGGCTCCTACAATGAGCAGTTCTTC,CASSQDGGSYNEQFF
TRBV28,TRBJ2-7,.,.,TGTGCCAGCAGTATTACTAGGGACGAGCAGTACTTC,CASSITRDEQYF
TRBV28,TRBJ2-7,.,.,TGTGCCAGCAGTTTTGTGACGGGAGAGCAGTACTTC,CASSFVTGEQYF
TRBV7-8,TRBJ2-3,.,TRBD2,TGTGCCAGCAGCTTACCCCTTGCGGGAGGATCAGATACGCAGTATTTT,CASSLPLAGGSDTQYF
TRBV27,TRBJ2-3,.,.,TGTGCCAGCAGTTTAGGCCAGCATAGCACAGATACGCAGTATTTT,CASSLGQHSTDTQYF
TRBV4-1,TRBJ2-1,.,TRBD2,TGCGCCAGCAGCCCCATACTAGCGGGAGGGCTCAATGAGCAGTTCTTC,CASSPILAGGLNEQFF
TRBV7-6,TRBJ2-7,once,.,TGTGCCAGCAGCCCCGCCCCCCCCCTCGGGGCGAACTACGAGCAGTACTTC,CASSPAPPLGANYEQYF
TRBV27,TRBJ2-1,.,.,TGTGCCAGCAGTCTTCGTAGCTCCTACAATGAGCAGTTCTTC,CASSLRSSYNEQFF
TRBV11-2,TRBJ2-7,.,TRBD2,TGTGCCAGCAGCCTTAGCGGGAGCTCCTACGAGCAGTACTTC,CASSLSGSSYEQYF
TRBV5-6,TRBJ2-5,.,.,TGTGCCAGCAGCATAGGGGGTGAGCAGTACTTC,CASSIGGEQYF
TRBV29-1,TRBJ1-1,.,.,TGCAGCGTTTTGATCTGGACTGAAGCTTTCTTT,CSVLIWTEAFF
TRBV4-1,TRBJ1-1,.,.,TGCGCCAGCAGCCAAAGGACCACCGGAGAAGCTTTCTTT,CASSQRTTGEAFF
TRBV13,TRBJ2-1,.,TRBD1,TGTGCCAGCAGCTACAGGGGGGCCTCAAATGAGCAGTTCTTC,CASSYRGASNEQFF